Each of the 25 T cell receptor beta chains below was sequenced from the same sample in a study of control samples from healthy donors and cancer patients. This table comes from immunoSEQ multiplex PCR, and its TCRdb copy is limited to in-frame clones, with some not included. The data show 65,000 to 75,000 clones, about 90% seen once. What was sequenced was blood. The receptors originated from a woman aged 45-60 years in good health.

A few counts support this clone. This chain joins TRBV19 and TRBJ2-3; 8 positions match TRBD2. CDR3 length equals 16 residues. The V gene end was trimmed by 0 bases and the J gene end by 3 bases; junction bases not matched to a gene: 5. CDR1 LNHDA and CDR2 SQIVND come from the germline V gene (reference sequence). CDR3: CASSIDTAGGTDTQYF. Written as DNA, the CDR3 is TGTGCCAGTAGTATAGATACCGCGGGAGGAACAGATACGCAGTATTTT.

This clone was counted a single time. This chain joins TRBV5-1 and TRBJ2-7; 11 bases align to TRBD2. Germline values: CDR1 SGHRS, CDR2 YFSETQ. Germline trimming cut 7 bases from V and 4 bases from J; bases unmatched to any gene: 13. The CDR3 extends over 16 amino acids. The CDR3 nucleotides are TGCGCCAGCTCTTCGGGAACTAGCGGGAGTATGTACGAGCAGTACTTC. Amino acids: CASSSGTSGSMYEQYF.

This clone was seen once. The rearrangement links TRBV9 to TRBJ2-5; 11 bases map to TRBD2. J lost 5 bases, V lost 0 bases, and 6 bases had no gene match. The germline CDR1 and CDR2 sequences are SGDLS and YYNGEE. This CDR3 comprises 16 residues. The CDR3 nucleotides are TGTGCCAGCAGCGTAGGTAGCGGGAGGGTCTACGAGACCCAGTACTTC. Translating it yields CASSVGSGRVYETQYF.

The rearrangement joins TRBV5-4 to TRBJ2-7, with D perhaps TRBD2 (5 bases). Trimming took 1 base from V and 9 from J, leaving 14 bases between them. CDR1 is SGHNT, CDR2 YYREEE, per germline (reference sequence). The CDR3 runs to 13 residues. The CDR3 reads CASSLSEVSGQYF. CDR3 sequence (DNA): TGTGCCAGCAGCTTGTCGGAGGTTAGTGGGCAGTACTTC.

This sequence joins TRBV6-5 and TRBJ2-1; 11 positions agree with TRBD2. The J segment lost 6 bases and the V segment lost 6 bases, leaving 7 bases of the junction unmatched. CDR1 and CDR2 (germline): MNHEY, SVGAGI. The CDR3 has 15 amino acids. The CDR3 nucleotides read TGTGCCAGCAGCCCGGGGACTAGCGGCACCAATGAGCAGTTCTTC. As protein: CASSPGTSGTNEQFF.

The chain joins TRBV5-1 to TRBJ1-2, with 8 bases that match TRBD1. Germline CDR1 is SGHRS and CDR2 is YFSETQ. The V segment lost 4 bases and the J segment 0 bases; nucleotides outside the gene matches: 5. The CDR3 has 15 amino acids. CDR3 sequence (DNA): TGCGCCAGCAGCCCCCGACAGGGGCCTAACTATGGCTACACCTTC. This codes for CASSPRQGPNYGYTF.

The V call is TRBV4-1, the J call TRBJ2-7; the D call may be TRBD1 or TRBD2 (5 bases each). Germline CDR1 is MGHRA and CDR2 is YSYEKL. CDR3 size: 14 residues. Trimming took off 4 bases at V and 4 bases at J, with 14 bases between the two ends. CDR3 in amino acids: CASSPWDGSYEQYF. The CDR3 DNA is TGCGCCAGCAGCCCCTGGGACGGAAGTTACGAGCAGTACTTC.

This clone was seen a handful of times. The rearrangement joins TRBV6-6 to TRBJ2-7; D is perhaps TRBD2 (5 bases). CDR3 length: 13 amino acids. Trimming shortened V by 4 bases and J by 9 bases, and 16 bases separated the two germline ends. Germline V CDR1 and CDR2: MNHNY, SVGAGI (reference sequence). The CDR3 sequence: CASSSTGSLPQYF. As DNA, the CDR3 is TGTGCCAGCAGTTCCACGGGGAGCCTACCGCAGTACTTC.

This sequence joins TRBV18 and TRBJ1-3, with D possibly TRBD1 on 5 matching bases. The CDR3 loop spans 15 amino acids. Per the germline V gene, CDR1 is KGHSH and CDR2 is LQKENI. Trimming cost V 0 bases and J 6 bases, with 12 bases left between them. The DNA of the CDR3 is TGTGCCAGCTCACCACCGCTGGGGGTGGTAAACACCATATATTTT. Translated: CASSPPLGVVNTIYF.

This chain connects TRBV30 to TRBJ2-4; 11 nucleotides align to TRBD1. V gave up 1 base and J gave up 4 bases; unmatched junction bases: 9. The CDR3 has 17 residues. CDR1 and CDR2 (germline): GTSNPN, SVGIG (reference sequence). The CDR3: CAWSELGGTGGKNIQYF. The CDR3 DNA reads TGTGCCTGGAGTGAACTGGGAGGGACAGGGGGAAAAAACATTCAGTACTTC.

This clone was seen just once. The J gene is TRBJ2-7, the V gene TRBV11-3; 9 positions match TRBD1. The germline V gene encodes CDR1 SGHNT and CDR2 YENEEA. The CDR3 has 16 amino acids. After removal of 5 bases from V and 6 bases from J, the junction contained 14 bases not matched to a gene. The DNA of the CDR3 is TGTGCCAGCAGCCAAGGACAGGGGATACTCTCGAGCGAGCAGTACTTC. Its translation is CASSQGQGILSSEQYF.

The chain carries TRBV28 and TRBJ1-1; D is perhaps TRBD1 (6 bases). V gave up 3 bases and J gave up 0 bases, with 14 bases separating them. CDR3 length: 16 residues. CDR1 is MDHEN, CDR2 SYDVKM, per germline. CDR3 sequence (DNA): TGTGCCAGCAGTTTTTTCACAGGGTCTTTGAACACTGAAGCTTTCTTT. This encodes CASSFFTGSLNTEAFF.

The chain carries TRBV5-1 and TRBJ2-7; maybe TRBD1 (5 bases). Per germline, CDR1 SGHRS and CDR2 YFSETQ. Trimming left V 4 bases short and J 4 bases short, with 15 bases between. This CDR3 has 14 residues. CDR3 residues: CASSDQGLRYEQYF. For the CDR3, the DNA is TGCGCCAGCAGCGACCAGGGTCTTCGTTACGAGCAGTACTTC. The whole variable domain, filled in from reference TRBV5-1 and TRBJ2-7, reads KAGVTQTPRYLIKTRGQQVTLSCSPISGHRSVSWYQQTPGQGLQFLFEYFSETQRNKGNFPGRFSGRQFSNSRSEMNVSTLELGDSALYLCASSDQGLRYEQYFGPGTRLTVT.

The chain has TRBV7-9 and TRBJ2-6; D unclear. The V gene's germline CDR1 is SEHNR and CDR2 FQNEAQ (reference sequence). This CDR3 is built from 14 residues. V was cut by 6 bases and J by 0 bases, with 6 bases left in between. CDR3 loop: CASRSNSGANVLTF. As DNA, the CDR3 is TGTGCCAGCAGATCCAACTCTGGGGCCAACGTCCTGACTTTC.

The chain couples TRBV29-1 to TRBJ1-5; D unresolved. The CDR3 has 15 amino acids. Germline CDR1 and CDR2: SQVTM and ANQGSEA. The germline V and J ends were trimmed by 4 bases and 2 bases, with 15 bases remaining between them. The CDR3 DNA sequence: TGCAGCGTTGCGGATGGGTTATTAGGCAATCAGCCCCAGCATTTT. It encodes CSVADGLLGNQPQHF.

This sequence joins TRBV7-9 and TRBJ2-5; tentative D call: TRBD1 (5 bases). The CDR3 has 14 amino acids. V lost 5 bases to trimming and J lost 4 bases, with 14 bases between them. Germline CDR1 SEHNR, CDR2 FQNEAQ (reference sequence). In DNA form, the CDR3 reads TGTGCCAGCAGCCAAGCCCTAGGGGCAGAGACCCAGTACTTC. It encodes CASSQALGAETQYF.

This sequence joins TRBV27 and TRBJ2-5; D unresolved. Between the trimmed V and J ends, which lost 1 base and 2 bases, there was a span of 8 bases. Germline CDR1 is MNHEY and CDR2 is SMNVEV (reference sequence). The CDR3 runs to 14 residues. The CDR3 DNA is TGTGCCAGCAGTTTATTAGCTAGACAAGAGACCCAGTACTTC. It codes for CASSLLARQETQYF.

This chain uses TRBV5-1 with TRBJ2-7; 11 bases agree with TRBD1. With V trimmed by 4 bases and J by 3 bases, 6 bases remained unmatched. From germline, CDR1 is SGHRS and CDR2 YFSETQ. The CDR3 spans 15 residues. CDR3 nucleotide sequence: TGCGCCAGCAGCGCCGCCGGGACAGGGGGCTACGAGCAGTACTTC. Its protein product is CASSAAGTGGYEQYF.

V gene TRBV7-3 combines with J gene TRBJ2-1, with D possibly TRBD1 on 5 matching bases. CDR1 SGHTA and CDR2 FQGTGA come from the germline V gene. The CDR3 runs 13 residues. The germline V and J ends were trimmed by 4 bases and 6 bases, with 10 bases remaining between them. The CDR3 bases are TGTGCCAGCAGCTCCCAGGGTACCAATGAGCAGTTCTTC. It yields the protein CASSSQGTNEQFF.

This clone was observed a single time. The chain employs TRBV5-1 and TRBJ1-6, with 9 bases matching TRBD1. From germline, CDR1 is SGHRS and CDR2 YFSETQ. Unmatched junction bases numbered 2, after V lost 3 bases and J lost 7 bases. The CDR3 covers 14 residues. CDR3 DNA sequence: TGCGCCAGCAGCTGGGACAGGGAGAATTCACCCCTCCACTTT. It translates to CASSWDRENSPLHF.

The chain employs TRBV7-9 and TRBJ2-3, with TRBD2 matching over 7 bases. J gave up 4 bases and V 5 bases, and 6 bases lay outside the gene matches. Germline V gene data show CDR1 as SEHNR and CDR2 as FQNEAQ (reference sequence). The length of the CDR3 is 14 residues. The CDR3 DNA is TGTGCCAGCAGCCCCGGGGGGAGTTCAGATACGCAGTATTTT. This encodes CASSPGGSSDTQYF. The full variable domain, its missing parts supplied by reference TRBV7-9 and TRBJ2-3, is DTGVSQNPRHKITKRGQNVTFRCDPISEHNRLYWYRQTLGQGPEFLTYFQNEAQLEKSRLLSDRFSAERPKGSFSTLEIQRTEQGDSAMYLCASSPGGSSDTQYFGPGTRLTVL.

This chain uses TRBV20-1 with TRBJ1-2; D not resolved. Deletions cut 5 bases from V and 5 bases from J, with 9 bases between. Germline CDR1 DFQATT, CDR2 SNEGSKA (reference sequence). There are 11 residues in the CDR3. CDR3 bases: TGCAGTGCTTATATCGGGTATGGCTACACCTTC. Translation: CSAYIGYGYTF.

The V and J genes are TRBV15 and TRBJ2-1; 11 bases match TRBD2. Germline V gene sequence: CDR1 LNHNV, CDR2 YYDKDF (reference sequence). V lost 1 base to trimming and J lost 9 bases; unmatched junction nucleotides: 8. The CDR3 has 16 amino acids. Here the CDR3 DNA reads TGTGCCACCAGCAGAGGATCACTAGCGGGAGCTAGTGAGCAGTTCTTC. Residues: CATSRGSLAGASEQFF.

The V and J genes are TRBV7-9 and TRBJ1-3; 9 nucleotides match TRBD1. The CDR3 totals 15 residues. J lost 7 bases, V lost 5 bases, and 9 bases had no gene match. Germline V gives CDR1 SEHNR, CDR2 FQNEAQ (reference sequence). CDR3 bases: TGTGCCAGCAGCCCGGACAGGGGAGCTGTGAACACCATATATTTT. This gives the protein CASSPDRGAVNTIYF.

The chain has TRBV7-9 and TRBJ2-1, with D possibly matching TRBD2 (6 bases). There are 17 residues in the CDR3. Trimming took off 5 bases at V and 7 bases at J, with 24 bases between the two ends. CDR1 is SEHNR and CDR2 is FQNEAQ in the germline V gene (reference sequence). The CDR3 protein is CASSPADWDFLRNEQFF. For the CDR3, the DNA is TGTGCCAGCAGCCCCGCCGATTGGGACTTCCTTAGGAATGAGCAGTTCTTC. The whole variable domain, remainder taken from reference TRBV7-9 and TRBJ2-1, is DTGVSQNPRHKITKRGQNVTFRCDPISEHNRLYWYRQTLGQGPEFLTYFQNEAQLEKSRLLSDRFSAERPKGSFSTLEIQRTEQGDSAMYLCASSPADWDFLRNEQFFGPGTRLTVL.